These 11 T cell receptor beta chains came from one sample sequenced in a study of OX40 agonist ivuxolimab in advanced cancers. Here immunoSEQ multiplex PCR was the method, and the copy in TCRdb shows in-frame clones only, minus some. This sample has about 72,000 clones; 87% occur once, and the top ten carry 1.3%. This material consisted of CD4+ or CD8+ T cells sorted from blood, taken in a trial of the OX40 agonist ivuxolimab. These receptors came from an adult with an advanced solid tumor such as melanoma, head and neck, liver or kidney cancer.

A word on this clone: Other DNA sequences in the sample encode the same CDR3. Here the CDR3 reads CAISERIYEQYF. The CDR3 coding sequence is TGTGCCATCAGTGAAAGGATTTACGAGCAGTACTTC. The V gene is TRBV10-3, the J gene TRBJ2-7, with unresolved D. V was shortened by 3 bases and J by 4 bases, with 7 bases between the two germline ends. The germline CDR1 and CDR2 sequences are ENHRY and SYGVKD. This CDR3 is built from 12 residues.

This chain links TRBV6-1 with TRBJ2-6; 8 bases fit TRBD1. Germline V CDR1 and CDR2: MNHNS, SASEGT. The J segment lost 1 base and the V segment lost 3 bases, leaving 5 bases of the junction unmatched. The CDR3 has 17 amino acids. The CDR3 DNA reads TGTGCCAGCAGTGAGTGGACAGGGAGGTCTGGGGCCAACGTCCTGACTTTC. This gives the protein CASSEWTGRSGANVLTF.

V is TRBV5-1 and J is TRBJ1-3, with a possible D match to TRBD1 (6 bases). This CDR3 is 15 amino acids long. Per the germline V gene, CDR1 is SGHRS and CDR2 is YFSETQ. V lost 0 bases to trimming and J lost 1 base, with 8 bases between them. CDR3 sequence: CASSLGTESGNTIYF. The CDR3 region has the DNA TGCGCCAGCAGCTTGGGGACAGAATCTGGAAACACCATATATTTT.

On this clone: One end of the junction does not line up with germline, which may come from a read error. The chain combines TRBV5-1 with TRBJ2-5; no reliable D call. This CDR3 has 15 amino acids. Germline V CDR1 and CDR2: SGHRS, YFSETQ. Written as DNA, the CDR3 is TGTGCCAGCAGCTTCCCGAATGGGTTTCAAGAGACCCAGTACTTC. Protein: CASSFPNGFQETQYF.

This chain uses TRBV5-1 with TRBJ1-1; 7 nucleotides agree with TRBD1. Germline CDR1 and CDR2: SGHRS and YFSETQ. V shed 1 base and J 5 bases; nucleotides not matched to a gene: 5. The length of the CDR3 is 14 residues. CDR3 in amino acids: CASSLKQGRTEAFF. CDR3 nucleotides: TGCGCCAGCAGCTTGAAACAGGGGAGGACTGAAGCTTTCTTT. The full variable domain, its missing parts supplied by reference TRBV5-1 and TRBJ1-1, is KAGVTQTPRYLIKTRGQQVTLSCSPISGHRSVSWYQQTPGQGLQFLFEYFSETQRNKGNFPGRFSGRQFSNSRSEMNVSTLELGDSALYLCASSLKQGRTEAFFGQGTRLTVV.

As regards this clone: Other nucleotide sequences from this sample produce the same CDR3. The chain joins TRBV2 to TRBJ1-2, with D perhaps matching TRBD1 (5 bases). V was shortened by 2 bases and J by 4 bases, with 8 bases between the two germline ends. CDR1 SNHLY and CDR2 FYNNEI come from the germline V gene. CDR3 length equals 13 residues. CDR3 coding DNA: TGTGCCAGCAGTGAACAGGGTGGCTATGGCTACACCTTC. Translation gives CASSEQGGYGYTF.

The chain couples TRBV5-1 to TRBJ2-1; 9 bases agree with TRBD2. V dropped 2 bases and J dropped 5; count of bases not matched to a gene: 2. This CDR3 spans 14 amino acids. CDR1 is SGHRS and CDR2 is YFSETQ in the germline V gene. CDR3 sequence (DNA): TGCGCCAGCAGCTTACTAGCGGGTAACAATGAGCAGTTCTTC. It is translated as CASSLLAGNNEQFF.

The rearrangement uses TRBV5-1 and TRBJ2-5; D is possibly TRBD1 (5 bases). Trimming took 4 bases from V and 4 from J, leaving 14 bases between them. Germline lookup yields CDR1 SGHRS and CDR2 YFSETQ. The length of the CDR3 is 14 residues. The CDR3 sequence: CASSPDSLVETQYF. In nucleotides, the CDR3 is TGCGCCAGCAGCCCCGACAGCCTAGTAGAGACCCAGTACTTC.

The chain's CDR3 is CASSPTGTGNTGELFF. CDR3 in DNA: TGTGCCAGCAGCCCAACCGGGACAGGGAATACCGGGGAGCTGTTTTTT. J is TRBJ2-2 and V is TRBV7-3; 9 nucleotides align to TRBD1. The CDR3 has 16 residues. The germline V gene has CDR1 SGHTA and CDR2 FQGTGA. With V trimmed by 5 bases and J by 5 bases, 9 bases remained unmatched.

J is TRBJ1-2 and V is TRBV28; TRBD1 might be the D (6 bases). The germline V gene has CDR1 MDHEN and CDR2 SYDVKM. The length of the CDR3 is 14 residues. V was pared by 1 base and J by 8 bases, with 14 bases between. The CDR3 sequence: CASSLLSGARGYTF. CDR3 in DNA: TGTGCCAGCAGTTTATTATCGGGGGCGCGCGGCTACACCTTC.

The genes are TRBV11-2 and TRBJ2-5; 9 bases fit TRBD2. CDR3 length: 18 residues. Trimming took 1 base from V and 2 from J; bases not matched to a gene: 11. Germline loops: CDR1 SGHAT, CDR2 FQNNGV. CDR3 region: CASSLVKRGASSQETQYF. CDR3 nucleotides: TGTGCCAGCAGCTTAGTAAAGCGGGGGGCCTCCTCACAAGAGACCCAGTACTTC.